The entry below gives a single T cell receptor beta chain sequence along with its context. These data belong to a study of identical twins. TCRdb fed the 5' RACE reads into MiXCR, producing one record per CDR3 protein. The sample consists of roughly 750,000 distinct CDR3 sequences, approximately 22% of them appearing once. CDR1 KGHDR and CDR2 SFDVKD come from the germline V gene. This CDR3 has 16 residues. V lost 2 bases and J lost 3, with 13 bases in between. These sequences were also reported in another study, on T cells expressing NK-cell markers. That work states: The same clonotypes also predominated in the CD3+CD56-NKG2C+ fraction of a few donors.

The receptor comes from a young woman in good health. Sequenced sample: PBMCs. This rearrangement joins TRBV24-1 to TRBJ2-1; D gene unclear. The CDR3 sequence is CATSDSTGRRYNEQFF. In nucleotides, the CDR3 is TGTGCCACCAGTGATTCTACGGGTAGGCGCTACAATGAGCAGTTCTTC.